A single sample is the source of the 5 T cell receptor beta chains below, sequenced in a study of vaccination and CD4 T cells after COVID-19. Specified treatment: roughly 11-day PBMC culture with coronavirus spike peptide pools or control peptides (ViraFEST assay). The Oncomine TCR Beta short-read assay generated sequence data from the DNA of cultured CD4+ T cells. TCRdb fed the PCR reads into MiXCR, producing one record per CDR3 protein. The table records over 15,000 distinct CDR3 sequences, around 37% of them present only once. No antigen has been assigned to these receptors. Sequencing used cultured CD4+ T cells from blood. The receptors were sampled from a human donor with COVID-19.

The rearrangement links TRBV6-1 to TRBJ1-1, with 9 bases matching TRBD1. The CDR3 length is 14 residues. From germline, CDR1 is MNHNS and CDR2 SASEGT. Trimming took 6 bases from V and 3 from J; bases not matched to a gene: 5. This CDR3 is CASSDRGKDTEAFF. The CDR3 nucleotides are TGTGCCAGCAGCGACAGGGGGAAGGACACTGAAGCTTTCTTT.

The chain uses TRBV7-8 and TRBJ2-3; the D gene could be TRBD1 or TRBD2 (5 bases each). Germline lookup yields CDR1 SGHVS and CDR2 FQNEAQ. The CDR3 contains 14 residues. The V and J ends lost 10 bases and 0 bases respectively, with 14 bases between them. This CDR3 is CATKTRGSTDTQYF. The CDR3 DNA follows: TGTGCCACAAAAACGAGGGGAAGCACAGATACGCAGTATTTT.

The chain carries TRBV6-5 and TRBJ2-6; D ambiguous. The CDR3 loop spans 17 amino acids. V dropped 2 bases and J dropped 1 base, with 12 bases sitting between them. Germline loops: CDR1 MNHEY, CDR2 SVGAGI. CDR3 protein: CASSYASRGSGANVLTF. The CDR3 nucleotides are TGTGCCAGCAGTTACGCGTCACGAGGATCTGGGGCCAACGTCCTGACTTTC.

This chain links TRBV6-5 with TRBJ1-6, with D possibly being TRBD1 (5 bases). Germline V gene sequence: CDR1 MNHEY, CDR2 SVGAGI. The CDR3 covers 15 residues. Trimming took off 4 bases at V and 7 bases at J, with 14 bases between the two ends. CDR3 nucleotides: TGTGCCAGCAGTTCTCCCGGGACCGAGAATTCACCCCTCCACTTT. This encodes CASSSPGTENSPLHF.

The genes are TRBV18 and TRBJ1-1; D remains unclear. Germline-derived CDR1 and CDR2 are KGHSH and LQKENI. The V end lost 3 bases, the J end lost 1 base, and 6 bases lay between the germline ends. This CDR3 comprises 13 residues. The CDR3 loop is CASSPGGNTEAFF. CDR3 nucleotides: TGTGCCAGCTCACCCGGCGGGAACACTGAAGCTTTCTTT.